Listed below are T cell receptor beta chains from one sample, sequenced in a study of Graves' ophthalmopathy and Graves' hyperthyroidism. TCRdb called the multiplex PCR reads again in MiXCR, with one record for every CDR3 protein. The sample gives nearly 400,000 distinct CDR3 sequences, around 19% of which show up once; about 1.4% is in the top ten. Sample: peripheral blood. These receptor sequences come from a young woman with Graves' ophthalmopathy. Each CDR3 is given with its conserved first and last residue. The order of the fields is V gene, D gene, clone size, J gene, CDR3 DNA, CDR3 protein. A D gene is named only where the DNA matches it firmly. Clone size is not always given. Where it is, it says once, few, many or a class for expanded clones.

v_call: TRBV6-1; d_call: -; clone_size: many; j_call: TRBJ1-3; cdr3_nt: TGTGCCAGCAGCCCGGGGAGGGGTCTCAGTGGAAACACCATATATTTT; cdr3_aa: CASSPGRGLSGNTIYF
v_call: TRBV7-2; d_call: -; clone_size: many; j_call: TRBJ2-7; cdr3_nt: TGTGCCAGCAGCCGGCCGGGACAAGGCCGCTACGAGCAGTACTTC; cdr3_aa: CASSRPGQGRYEQYF
v_call: TRBV7-9; d_call: TRBD1; clone_size: many; j_call: TRBJ2-4; cdr3_nt: TGTGCCAGCACCCGCTGGACAGGCCCTTTAGCCAAAAACATTCAGTACTTC; cdr3_aa: CASTRWTGPLAKNIQYF
v_call: TRBV28; d_call: TRBD1; clone_size: many; j_call: TRBJ2-2; cdr3_nt: TGTGCCAGCAGGGTACCGGGACAGACCGGGGAGCTGTTTTTT; cdr3_aa: CASRVPGQTGELFF
v_call: TRBV7-8; d_call: TRBD2; clone_size: many; j_call: TRBJ2-7; cdr3_nt: TGTGCCAGCAGCTTAGTCCTAGCGGGGGGCCGGGAGCAGTACTTC; cdr3_aa: CASSLVLAGGREQYF
v_call: TRBV12-3/TRBV12-4; d_call: -; clone_size: many; j_call: TRBJ1-1; cdr3_nt: TGTGCCAGCAGTTTACTTCAGGGGTTAGGGATGAACACTGAAGCTTTCTTT; cdr3_aa: CASSLLQGLGMNTEAFF
v_call: TRBV20-1; d_call: -; clone_size: many; j_call: TRBJ1-1; cdr3_nt: TGCAGTGCTAAGGAGACAGGAGCCGCTTTCTTT; cdr3_aa: CSAKETGAAFF
v_call: TRBV6-1; d_call: TRBD1; clone_size: few; j_call: TRBJ1-2; cdr3_nt: TGTGCCAGCAGGGGCGGCCGGGACAGGGGAGCCTATGGCTACACCTTC; cdr3_aa: CASRGGRDRGAYGYTF
v_call: TRBV7-2; d_call: -; clone_size: many; j_call: TRBJ2-7; cdr3_nt: TGTGCCAGCAGCTTAGACGGGATCTACGAGCAGTACTTC; cdr3_aa: CASSLDGIYEQYF
v_call: TRBV11-2; d_call: -; clone_size: many; j_call: TRBJ1-1; cdr3_nt: TGTGCCAGCAGCTCTTCCCGATCTGAAGCTTTCTTT; cdr3_aa: CASSSSRSEAFF
v_call: TRBV6-1; d_call: TRBD1; clone_size: -; j_call: TRBJ2-5; cdr3_nt: TGTGCCATCCGAGGGACAGGGGATGCAGAGACCCAGTACTTC; cdr3_aa: CAIRGTGDAETQYF
v_call: TRBV7-6; d_call: -; clone_size: many; j_call: TRBJ2-2; cdr3_nt: TGTGCCAGCAGCTTAACTTACGGCAGCGCCGCGAACACCGGGGAGCTGTTTTTT; cdr3_aa: CASSLTYGSAANTGELFF
v_call: TRBV12-3/TRBV12-4; d_call: TRBD2; clone_size: -; j_call: TRBJ2-5; cdr3_nt: TGTGCCAGCAGTTTAGCGGCCTTGACTAGCGGTAAAGAGACCCAGTACTTC; cdr3_aa: CASSLAALTSGKETQYF
v_call: TRBV11-2; d_call: -; clone_size: many; j_call: TRBJ1-2; cdr3_nt: TGTGCCAGCAGCGCCCCCGGGGCCCCTCATACTGTCTATGGCTACACCTTC; cdr3_aa: CASSAPGAPHTVYGYTF
v_call: TRBV11-2; d_call: -; clone_size: many; j_call: TRBJ1-3; cdr3_nt: TGTGCCAGCAGCCCCCCGGCTATTAGGGGAAACACCATATATTTT; cdr3_aa: CASSPPAIRGNTIYF
v_call: TRBV19; d_call: -; clone_size: many; j_call: TRBJ1-5; cdr3_nt: TGTGCCAGTAGTACAGCAGGGGCCGTGACAGGTTACAATCAGCCCCAGCATTTT; cdr3_aa: CASSTAGAVTGYNQPQHF
v_call: TRBV6-1; d_call: -; clone_size: many; j_call: TRBJ2-4; cdr3_nt: TGTGCCACCCGGGCGGCAAACATTCAGTACTTC; cdr3_aa: CATRAANIQYF
v_call: TRBV19; d_call: TRBD1; clone_size: many; j_call: TRBJ2-5; cdr3_nt: TGTGCCAGTAGTCGGGACAGCCCGCCGGAGACCCAGTACTTC; cdr3_aa: CASSRDSPPETQYF
v_call: TRBV28; d_call: -; clone_size: -; j_call: TRBJ1-2; cdr3_nt: TGTGCCAGCAGTTTCGCTTTGGGGGCTAACTATGGCTACACCTTC; cdr3_aa: CASSFALGANYGYTF
v_call: TRBV7-2; d_call: -; clone_size: many; j_call: TRBJ2-4; cdr3_nt: TGTGCCAGCAGCCCAGCAGCGGACCTTAGCATTCAGTACTTC; cdr3_aa: CASSPAADLSIQYF
v_call: TRBV12-3/TRBV12-4; d_call: TRBD1; clone_size: -; j_call: TRBJ2-7; cdr3_nt: TGTGCCAGCAGTCCATCCCGGGGACAGGGGGCCTACGAGCAGTACTTC; cdr3_aa: CASSPSRGQGAYEQYF
v_call: TRBV25-1; d_call: -; clone_size: many; j_call: TRBJ2-7; cdr3_nt: TGTGCCAGCAGTGACCCCGCGGGCCGGGGAGCTTCCTACGAGCAGTACTTC; cdr3_aa: CASSDPAGRGASYEQYF
v_call: TRBV6-5; d_call: -; clone_size: -; j_call: TRBJ1-5; cdr3_nt: TGTGCCAGCAGTTACGGGACACGGAAAAGCAATCAGCCCCAGCATTTT; cdr3_aa: CASSYGTRKSNQPQHF
v_call: TRBV7-2; d_call: TRBD1; clone_size: many; j_call: TRBJ1-1; cdr3_nt: TGTGCCAGCAGACCCGTCCCGTATAGGGACAGGTACGTCAACAGGGCTGAAGCTTTCTTT; cdr3_aa: CASRPVPYRDRYVNRAEAFF
v_call: TRBV2; d_call: -; clone_size: -; j_call: TRBJ1-2; cdr3_nt: TGTGCCAGCAGTGAATCTATTGGGCCCTATGGCTACACCTTC; cdr3_aa: CASSESIGPYGYTF
v_call: TRBV12-3/TRBV12-4; d_call: TRBD1; clone_size: -; j_call: TRBJ1-2; cdr3_nt: TGTGCCAGCAGTTTAGCAGGGCCGGGACAGTCCTTTAACTATGGCTACACCTTC; cdr3_aa: CASSLAGPGQSFNYGYTF
v_call: TRBV12-3/TRBV12-4; d_call: TRBD2; clone_size: many; j_call: TRBJ2-7; cdr3_nt: TGTGCCAGCAGTCTCGCGGGGGGGAGTCGGGAGCAGTACTTC; cdr3_aa: CASSLAGGSREQYF
v_call: TRBV27; d_call: -; clone_size: many; j_call: TRBJ2-7; cdr3_nt: TGTGCCAGCAGTTTATTCCCCTCCTACGAGCAGTACTTC; cdr3_aa: CASSLFPSYEQYF
v_call: TRBV12-3/TRBV12-4; d_call: -; clone_size: few; j_call: TRBJ1-5; cdr3_nt: TGTGCCAGCAGCCATAACCAGGGGACAAGCAATCAGCCCCAGCATTTT; cdr3_aa: CASSHNQGTSNQPQHF
v_call: TRBV10-2; d_call: TRBD1; clone_size: many; j_call: TRBJ1-3; cdr3_nt: TGCGCCAGCAGTGAGTCAGGGACAGCTCCTGGAAACACCATATATTTT; cdr3_aa: CASSESGTAPGNTIYF
v_call: TRBV20-1; d_call: -; clone_size: -; j_call: TRBJ1-1; cdr3_nt: TGCAGTGGGGAGGGGACCAACACCCGTCGGACTGAAGCTTTCTTT; cdr3_aa: CSGEGTNTRRTEAFF
v_call: TRBV18; d_call: -; clone_size: many; j_call: TRBJ1-3; cdr3_nt: TGTGCCAGCTCACCAACAGGGACAAGTGGAAACACCATATATTTT; cdr3_aa: CASSPTGTSGNTIYF
v_call: TRBV11-2; d_call: TRBD1; clone_size: many; j_call: TRBJ1-1; cdr3_nt: TGTGCCAGCAGCTTAGACAGGGGGCTGAACACTGAAGCTTTCTTT; cdr3_aa: CASSLDRGLNTEAFF
v_call: TRBV29-1; d_call: -; clone_size: many; j_call: TRBJ1-1; cdr3_nt: TGCAGCGTCCCCCTATCGGGGGGGTCACGGAACACTGAAGCTTTCTTT; cdr3_aa: CSVPLSGGSRNTEAFF
v_call: TRBV12-3/TRBV12-4; d_call: TRBD1; clone_size: -; j_call: TRBJ1-1; cdr3_nt: TGTGCCAGCACCCTGGGACAGGCAAACACTGAAGCTTTCTTT; cdr3_aa: CASTLGQANTEAFF
v_call: TRBV12-5; d_call: -; clone_size: -; j_call: TRBJ2-7; cdr3_nt: TGTGCTAGTGGTTTGGTACGAGTCTACGAGCAGTACTTC; cdr3_aa: CASGLVRVYEQYF
v_call: TRBV4-1; d_call: -; clone_size: many; j_call: TRBJ2-7; cdr3_nt: TGCGCCAGCAGCCAAGCCGATCTCTCCGTCTACGAGCAGTACTTC; cdr3_aa: CASSQADLSVYEQYF